Below, one TCR beta chain is given with its context. Its antigen is still unknown. No quality values exist for individual bases; no much larger clone is one base distant. Taken with the paper, the label for treatment or condition translates to: 15 to 20 received Ad26.COV2.S at low or high dose, single or two shots; about five received placebo; per-sample allocation not given. Repertoires of vaccine and placebo recipients were sequenced from samples taken on day 63 after the first injection. Cohort 1b enrolled roughly 25 adults aged 18-55 years at a single site in Boston, USA, between 29 July and 7 August 2020. Ad26.COV2.S was a replication-incompetent adenovirus type 26 vector that expressed a prefusion-stabilized SARS-CoV-2 spike protein derived from the original Wuhan strain. TCRbeta CDR3 regions were sequenced with the immunoSEQ Assay. After extraction, genomic DNA underwent amplification by bias-controlled multiplex PCR, followed by high-throughput sequencing. As for how the authors treated the data: Collapsing and filtering of sequences were performed to quantify the absolute abundance of each unique TCRbeta CDR3 region. T cell fraction was estimated by normalizing TCRbeta template counts to usable DNA, which was measured by amplifying reference genes present in all nucleated cells. Repertoire TCRs were annotated as SARS-CoV-2-specific when V gene, CDR3 amino acid sequence and J gene were exactly matched to a known reactive TCR set. The reference SARS-CoV-2 TCR set was obtained from MIRA and was filtered for enrichment in COVID-19-positive ImmuneCODE repertoires, whereby public or cross-reactive TCRs were removed. Using the MIRA antigens, annotated TCRs were further analysed by specific ORF or by position within an ORF. Breadth was defined as annotated unique rearrangements over total unique productive rearrangements; depth was the summed frequency of those rearrangements. Two-sided Wilcoxon rank-sum tests were used to compare TCR breadth between groups. This is the immuneACCESS table as TCRdb keeps it, with only in-frame sequences that have V and J called. A part of the clones is gone; compared with another copy, unresolved V genes explain less than half, and the rest is unexplained. V and J calls plus clone size are reproduced from that table; the DNA served to infer D and trimming. This sample comprises around 300,000 clones, about 90% of them detected only once. The ten largest account for about 5.4% of the sample.

V lost 4 bases and J lost 1 base; the stretch between them is 8 bases long. The CDR3 runs 14 residues from the cysteine to the phenylalanine. Only the CDR3 portion is preserved as DNA: 42 bases, with reading frame beginning at the first base. The germline V gene (reference sequence) provides CDR1 LNHDA and CDR2 SQIVND. This sample is drawn from a study of Ad26.COV2.S vaccination and SARS-CoV-2 variants listed by TCRdb under 2021. Broadly, across the study: Donors in the vaccine arm were drawn from COV1001, a multicentre, randomized, double-blind, placebo-controlled phase I-IIa trial testing Ad26.COV2.S in healthy adults. Dosing of Ad26.COV2.S was intramuscular, at either 5x10^10 or 1x10^11 viral particles, delivered as one shot or as two shots spaced 56 days apart. Blinding of investigators to trial group allocation was maintained during experiments and outcome assessment. Sequencing of the TCRbeta repertoire served to evaluate the specificity and breadth of SARS-CoV-2-reactive T cell receptors following Ad26.COV2.S vaccination. Trial participants were randomized into five groups of five: low-dose or high-dose Ad26.COV2.S given once or twice, or placebo on both occasions. A total of some 30 samples were included in the TCR-sequenced set, comprising roughly 19 Ad26.COV2.S vaccine recipients, 5 placebo recipients and 8 SARS-CoV-2 convalescent individuals.

What the authors observed across the whole study: The authors noted that total T cell responses may have been underestimated by the TCR breadth and depth analyses. After vaccination, spike-specific CD8+ and CD4+ T cell responses were reported to show substantial breadth. Compared with placebo recipients, Ad26.COV2.S recipients showed higher spike-specific TCR breadth (P = 0.0014). Comparing responses between vaccine doses or regimens was not something the study was powered to do. Non-spike TCR breadth was comparable between vaccine and placebo recipients, consistent with the vaccine containing only spike.

Material: peripheral blood, obtained in a trial of Ad26.COV2.S vaccine versus placebo. The sequence was obtained from a person aged 18 to 65 who received the Ad26.COV2.S COVID-19 vaccine or a placebo. The V and J genes are TRBV19 and TRBJ2-1, with no confident D gene call. Read as DNA, the sequence is TGTGCCAGTAGTAGAGTCGTTTCCTACAATGAGCAGTTCTTC. Its protein is CASSRVVSYNEQFF.